One sample yielded the 19 T cell receptor beta chains listed below, sequenced in a study of blood T cell repertoires in COVID-19. This table comes from immunoSEQ multiplex PCR, and its TCRdb copy is limited to in-frame clones, with some not included. The profile covers approximately 88,000 clones, with roughly 87% appearing a single time and over 12% taken by the ten largest. The specimen sequenced was peripheral blood. The receptors here all came from a male donor with acute or convalescent COVID-19.

This clone occurred once. The chain couples TRBV24-1 to TRBJ2-3, with a possible D match to TRBD2 (5 bases). Germline V lookup: CDR1 KGHDR, CDR2 SFDVKD. The CDR3 spans 17 residues. V shed 3 bases and J shed 1 base, with 16 bases lying between them. Written as DNA, the CDR3 is TGTGCCACCAGTGATCCCCAGGAGGCAATTCGCACAGATACGCAGTATTTT. This translates into CATSDPQEAIRTDTQYF.

The chain couples TRBV15 to TRBJ2-4; the D gene is possibly TRBD2 (5 bases). The CDR3 is 14 residues long. V was clipped by 0 bases and J by 8 bases, with 11 bases between them. The V gene's germline CDR1 is LNHNV and CDR2 YYDKDF (reference sequence). The CDR3 DNA sequence: TGTGCCACCAGCAGAGATCGAGGAGCGGACATTCAGTACTTC. The encoded protein is CATSRDRGADIQYF.

The gene calls are TRBV6-5 and TRBJ2-7, with 7 bases matching TRBD2. The trim removed 9 bases at V and 4 bases at J, leaving 12 bases unmatched. The CDR3 is 14 amino acids. The V gene's germline CDR1 is MNHEY and CDR2 SVGAGI. The CDR3 sequence is CARGEGSSLYEQYF. CDR3 coding DNA: TGTGCCAGGGGGGAGGGCAGCTCTCTTTACGAGCAGTACTTC.

The chain joins TRBV6-5 to TRBJ2-3, with a tentative D call TRBD2 (6 bases). V lost 6 bases and J 1 base, leaving 14 bases between the germline ends. Germline V lookup: CDR1 MNHEY, CDR2 SVGAGI. The CDR3 is 15 residues long. The CDR3 sequence is CASREGPGGTDTQYF. The CDR3, as DNA: TGTGCCAGCAGGGAGGGGCCTGGGGGCACAGATACGCAGTATTTT.

The chain joins TRBV6-1 to TRBJ2-1; no clear D gene. Looked up from germline, CDR1 is MNHNS and CDR2 is SASEGT. The CDR3 length is 16 residues. V lost 2 bases to trimming and J lost 0 bases, with 11 bases between them. In DNA form, the CDR3 reads TGTGCCAGCAGTGAACGAGGCCCAAGCTCCTACAATGAGCAGTTCTTC. Its translation: CASSERGPSSYNEQFF.

This sequence joins TRBV6-5 and TRBJ2-5; 10 bases agree with TRBD1. In germline, CDR1 is MNHEY, CDR2 SVGAGI. CDR3 length equals 15 residues. Trimming took 6 bases from V and 5 from J; bases not matched to a gene: 9. DNA of the CDR3: TGTGCCAGCAGCCGGGACAGGGGAACAGGGGAGACCCAGTACTTC. Amino acid sequence: CASSRDRGTGETQYF.

The V call is TRBV18, the J call TRBJ2-3, with 7 bases fitting TRBD2. This CDR3 region has 17 residues. V gave up 2 bases and J gave up 5 bases; unmatched junction bases: 13. CDR1 is KGHSH, CDR2 LQKENI, per germline. As DNA, the CDR3 is TGTGCCAGCTCACCAGGGGACTACGGAAAGGAGGGAGATACGCAGTATTTT. Amino acid sequence: CASSPGDYGKEGDTQYF.

The J gene is TRBJ1-1, the V gene TRBV7-3; tentative D call: TRBD1 (6 bases). V dropped 2 bases and J dropped 3 bases, with 7 bases sitting between them. Germline loops: CDR1 SGHTA, CDR2 FQGTGA. The CDR3 runs 13 residues. CDR3 in amino acids: CASSLSGDTEAFF. The CDR3 nucleotides read TGTGCCAGCAGCTTATCAGGGGACACTGAAGCTTTCTTT.

The CDR3 spells CASSSSRREEGYTF. CDR3 coding DNA: TGTGCCAGCAGCTCCAGCAGGAGGGAGGAAGGCTACACCTTC. The J gene is TRBJ1-2, the V gene TRBV5-4; the D is unclear. The germline CDR1 and CDR2 sequences are SGHNT and YYREEE (reference sequence). V dropped 3 bases and J dropped 8 bases, with 17 bases sitting between them. This CDR3 contains 14 residues.

Here the CDR3 DNA reads TGTGCCAGCAGTCATCCTGTCCTTAGCGGGGGGGCGAGGAATACGCAGTATTTT. It codes for CASSHPVLSGGARNTQYF. The rearrangement uses TRBV2 and TRBJ2-3; 11 nucleotides line up with TRBD2. CDR1 and CDR2 (germline): SNHLY, FYNNEI. This CDR3 spans 18 amino acids. The V segment lost 5 bases and the J segment 7 bases; nucleotides outside the gene matches: 17. Full variable domain (rest looked up from reference TRBV2 and TRBJ2-3): EPEVTQTPSHQVTQMGQEVILRCVPISNHLYFYWYRQILGQKVEFLVSFYNNEISEKSEIFDDQFSVERPDGSNFTLKIRSTKLEDSAMYFCASSHPVLSGGARNTQYFGPGTRLTVL.

V is TRBV19 and J is TRBJ1-4; 9 nucleotides line up with TRBD1. In germline, CDR1 is LNHDA, CDR2 SQIVND (reference sequence). The V gene end was trimmed by 6 bases and the J gene end by 13 bases; junction bases not matched to a gene: 12. CDR3 length: 14 amino acids. CDR3 nucleotides: TGTGCCAGTAGCCGGGACAGGGACTTTTTGGGACTGTTTTTT. Protein sequence: CASSRDRDFLGLFF.

The chain is built from TRBV18 and TRBJ1-6; D remains unclear. V shed 2 bases and J shed 1 base, with 6 bases lying between them. Germline V gene lookup returns CDR1 KGHSH and CDR2 LQKENI. The CDR3 runs to 15 residues. The CDR3 here is CASSPTGSYNSPLHF. DNA for the CDR3: TGTGCCAGCTCACCAACCGGGTCCTATAATTCACCCCTCCACTTT.

This chain uses TRBV19 with TRBJ1-5, with a possible D match to TRBD1 (6 bases). The CDR3 spans 13 residues. Germline assignment: CDR1 LNHDA and CDR2 SQIVND (reference sequence). The V and J ends lost 6 bases and 3 bases respectively, with 9 bases between them. The CDR3 is CASSDRYNQPQHF. The DNA of the CDR3 is TGTGCCAGTAGCGACAGGTACAATCAGCCCCAGCATTTT.

The V call is TRBV9, the J call TRBJ1-3; the D gene is possibly TRBD1 (5 bases). Germline CDR1 reads SGDLS; CDR2 reads YYNGEE. V dropped 0 bases and J dropped 8 bases, with 12 bases sitting between them. The CDR3 sequence is 14 residues long. The CDR3 spells CASSVGWGVHTIYF. In nucleotides, the CDR3 is TGTGCCAGCAGCGTAGGGTGGGGGGTACACACCATATATTTT. The full variable domain, in which reference TRBV9 and TRBJ1-3 provide the parts outside the CDR3, is DSGVTQTPKHLITATGQRVTLRCSPRSGDLSVYWYQQSLDQGLQFLIQYYNGEERAKGNILERFSAQQFPDLHSELNLSSLELGDSALYFCASSVGWGVHTIYFGEGSWLTVV.

This clone was recorded only once. V and J are TRBV12-3 or TRBV12-4 and TRBJ1-6; possible D gene TRBD1, 5 bases. There are 12 residues in the CDR3. V lost 6 bases and J 10 bases, leaving 10 bases between the germline ends. DNA for the CDR3: TGTGCCAGCAGAGCGACAGCCTCACCCCTCCACTTT. Its protein product is CASRATASPLHF.

The genes are TRBV19 and TRBJ1-5; D not resolved. CDR1 LNHDA and CDR2 SQIVND come from the germline V gene (reference sequence). The CDR3 spans 15 residues. V was cut by 6 bases and J by 2 bases, with 14 bases left in between. The CDR3 DNA sequence: TGTGCCAGTAGGTCTGGGTCGGCGGGCAATCAGCCCCAGCATTTT. Residues: CASRSGSAGNQPQHF.

J is TRBJ2-1 and V is TRBV7-2; TRBD2 matches at 9 bases. Germline lookup yields CDR1 SGHTA and CDR2 FQGNSA. This CDR3 contains 16 residues. Trimming took 6 bases from V and 10 from J; bases not matched to a gene: 16. Written as DNA, the CDR3 is TGTGCCAGCAGTTTCCTCGCCGGGACTAGCTTTTGGGAGCAGTTCTTC. It codes for CASSFLAGTSFWEQFF.

V gene TRBV3-1 (or the pseudogene TRBV3-2) combines with J gene TRBJ2-2; the D is unclear. V was trimmed by 4 bases and J by 1 base, leaving 4 bases between them. Germline loops: CDR1 LGHDT, CDR2 YNNKEL (reference sequence). The CDR3 has 13 amino acids. CDR3 bases: TGTGCCAGCAGCCGCGGGAACACCGGGGAGCTGTTTTTT. This encodes CASSRGNTGELFF.

DNA of the CDR3: TGTGCCAGTAGCCCCCAGGGGCGGTGGACCCAGTACTTC. As protein: CASSPQGRWTQYF. This sequence joins TRBV19 and TRBJ2-5, with D perhaps matching TRBD1 (6 bases). This CDR3 is 13 amino acids long. In germline, CDR1 is LNHDA, CDR2 SQIVND (reference sequence). V gave up 6 bases and J gave up 7 bases, with 15 bases separating them. Supplemented by reference TRBV19 and TRBJ2-5, the full variable domain reads DGGITQSPKYLFRKEGQNVTLSCEQNLNHDAMYWYRQDPGQGLRLIYYSQIVNDFQKGDIAEGYSVSREKKESFPLTVTSAQKNPTAFYLCASSPQGRWTQYFGPGTRLLVL.